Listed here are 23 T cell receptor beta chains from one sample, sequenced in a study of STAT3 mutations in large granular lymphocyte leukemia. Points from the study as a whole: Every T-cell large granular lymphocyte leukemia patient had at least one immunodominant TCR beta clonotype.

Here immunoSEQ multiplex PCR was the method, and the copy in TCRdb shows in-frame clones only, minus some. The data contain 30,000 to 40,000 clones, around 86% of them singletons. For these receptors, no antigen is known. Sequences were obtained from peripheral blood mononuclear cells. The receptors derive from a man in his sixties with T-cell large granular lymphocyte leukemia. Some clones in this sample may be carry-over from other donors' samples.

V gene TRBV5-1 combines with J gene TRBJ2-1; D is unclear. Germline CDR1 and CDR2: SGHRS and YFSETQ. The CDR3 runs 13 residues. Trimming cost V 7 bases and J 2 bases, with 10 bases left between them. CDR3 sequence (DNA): TGCGCCAGCTCCCTCGACGCCTACAATGAGCAGTTCTTC. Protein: CASSLDAYNEQFF. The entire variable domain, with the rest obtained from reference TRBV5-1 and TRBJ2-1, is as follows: KAGVTQTPRYLIKTRGQQVTLSCSPISGHRSVSWYQQTPGQGLQFLFEYFSETQRNKGNFPGRFSGRQFSNSRSEMNVSTLELGDSALYLCASSLDAYNEQFFGPGTRLTVL.

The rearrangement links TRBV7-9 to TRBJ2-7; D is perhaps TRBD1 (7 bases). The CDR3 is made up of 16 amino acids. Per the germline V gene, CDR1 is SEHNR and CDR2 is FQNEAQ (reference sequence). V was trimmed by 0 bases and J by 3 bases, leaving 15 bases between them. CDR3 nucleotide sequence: TGTGCCAGCAGCTTAGCTACAGGGGTGGGAGGCTACGAGCAGTACTTC. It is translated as CASSLATGVGGYEQYF.

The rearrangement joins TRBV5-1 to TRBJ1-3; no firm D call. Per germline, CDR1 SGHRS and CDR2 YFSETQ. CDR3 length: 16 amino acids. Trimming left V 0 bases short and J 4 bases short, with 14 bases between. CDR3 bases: TGCGCCAGCAGCTTGGCCATGCCCACGGCGGGAAACACCATATATTTT. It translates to CASSLAMPTAGNTIYF.

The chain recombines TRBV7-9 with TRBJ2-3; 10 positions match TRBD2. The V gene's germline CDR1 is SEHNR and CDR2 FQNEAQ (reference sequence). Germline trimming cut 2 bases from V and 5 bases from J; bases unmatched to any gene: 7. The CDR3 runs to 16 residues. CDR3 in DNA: TGTGCCAGCAGCTTAAGGCTAGCGGGAGTGGGAGATACGCAGTATTTT. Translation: CASSLRLAGVGDTQYF.

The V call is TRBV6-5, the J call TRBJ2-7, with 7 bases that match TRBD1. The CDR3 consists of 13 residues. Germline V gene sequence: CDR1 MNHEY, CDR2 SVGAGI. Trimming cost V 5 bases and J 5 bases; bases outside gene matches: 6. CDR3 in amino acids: CASSVNRGNEQYF. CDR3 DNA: TGTGCCAGCAGTGTTAACAGGGGCAACGAGCAGTACTTC.

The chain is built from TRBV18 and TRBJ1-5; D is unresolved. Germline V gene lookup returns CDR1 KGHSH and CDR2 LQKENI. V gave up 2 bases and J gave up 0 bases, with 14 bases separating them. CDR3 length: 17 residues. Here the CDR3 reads CASSPSKGSASNQPQHF. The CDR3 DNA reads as TGTGCCAGCTCACCATCAAAAGGATCGGCTAGCAATCAGCCCCAGCATTTT.

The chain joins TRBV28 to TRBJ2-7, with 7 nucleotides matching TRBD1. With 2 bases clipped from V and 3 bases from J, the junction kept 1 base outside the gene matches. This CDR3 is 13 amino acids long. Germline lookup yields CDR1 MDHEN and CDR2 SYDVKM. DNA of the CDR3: TGTGCCAGCAGTTTACGACAGGGCTACGAGCAGTACTTC. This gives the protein CASSLRQGYEQYF. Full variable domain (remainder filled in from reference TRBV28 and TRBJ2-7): DVKVTQSSRYLVKRTGEKVFLECVQDMDHENMFWYRQDPGLGLRLIYFSYDVKMKEKGDIPEGYSVSREKKERFSLILESASTNQTSMYLCASSLRQGYEQYFGPGTRLTVT.

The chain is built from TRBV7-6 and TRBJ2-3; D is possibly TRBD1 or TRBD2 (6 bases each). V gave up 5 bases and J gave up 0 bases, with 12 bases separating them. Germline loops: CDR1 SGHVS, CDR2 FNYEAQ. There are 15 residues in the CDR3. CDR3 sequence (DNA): TGTGCCAGCAGCCGGGGGCGGAGGAGCACAGATACGCAGTATTTT. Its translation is CASSRGRRSTDTQYF.

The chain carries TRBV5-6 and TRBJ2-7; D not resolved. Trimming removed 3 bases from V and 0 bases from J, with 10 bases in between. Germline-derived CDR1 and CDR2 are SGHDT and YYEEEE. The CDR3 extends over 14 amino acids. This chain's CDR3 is CASSSLGSSYEQYF. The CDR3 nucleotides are TGTGCCAGCAGCTCTCTAGGCTCCTCCTACGAGCAGTACTTC.

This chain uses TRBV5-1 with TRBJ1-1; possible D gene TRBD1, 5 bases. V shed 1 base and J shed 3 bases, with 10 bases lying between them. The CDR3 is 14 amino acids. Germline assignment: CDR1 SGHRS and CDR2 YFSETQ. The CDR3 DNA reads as TGCGCCAGCAGCTTGCCAGGGAAGGACACTGAAGCTTTCTTT. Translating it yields CASSLPGKDTEAFF.

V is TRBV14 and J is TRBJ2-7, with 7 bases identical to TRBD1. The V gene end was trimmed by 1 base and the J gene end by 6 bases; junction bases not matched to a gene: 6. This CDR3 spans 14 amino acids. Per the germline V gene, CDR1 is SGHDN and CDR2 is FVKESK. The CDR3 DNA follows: TGTGCCAGCAGCCAAGTGGTAGGGGGCGGCGAGCAGTACTTC. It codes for CASSQVVGGGEQYF.

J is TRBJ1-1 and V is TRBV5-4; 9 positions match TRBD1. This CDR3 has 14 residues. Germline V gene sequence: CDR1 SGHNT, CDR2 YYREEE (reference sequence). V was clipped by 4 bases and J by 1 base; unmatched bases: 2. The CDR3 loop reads CASSLTGGNTEAFF. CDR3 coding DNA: TGTGCCAGCAGCCTGACAGGGGGGAACACTGAAGCTTTCTTT.

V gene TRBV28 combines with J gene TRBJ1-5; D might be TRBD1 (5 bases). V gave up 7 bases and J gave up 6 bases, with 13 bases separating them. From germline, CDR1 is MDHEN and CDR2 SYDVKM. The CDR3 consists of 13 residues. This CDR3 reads CASTPSGLQPQHF. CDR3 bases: TGTGCCAGCACTCCTTCGGGGCTTCAGCCCCAGCATTTT.

DNA of the CDR3: TGTGCCAGCAGCTTGTTCCAGGGTCCCCACGAGCAGTACTTC. Translating it yields CASSLFQGPHEQYF. The chain uses TRBV5-8 and TRBJ2-7, with D possibly TRBD1 on 5 matching bases. V gave up 1 base and J gave up 5 bases, with 13 bases separating them. The length of the CDR3 is 14 residues. Germline V gives CDR1 SGHTS, CDR2 YDEGEE.

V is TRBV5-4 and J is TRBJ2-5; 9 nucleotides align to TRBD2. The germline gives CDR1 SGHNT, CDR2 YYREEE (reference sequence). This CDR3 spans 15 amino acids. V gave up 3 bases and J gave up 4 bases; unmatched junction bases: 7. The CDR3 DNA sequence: TGTGCCAGCAGCTCAAGGCTAGCGGGATCAGAGACCCAGTACTTC. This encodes CASSSRLAGSETQYF.

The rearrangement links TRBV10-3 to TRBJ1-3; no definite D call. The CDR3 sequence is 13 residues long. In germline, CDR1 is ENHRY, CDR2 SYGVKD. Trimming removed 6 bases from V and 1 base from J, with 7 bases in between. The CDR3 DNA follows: TGTGCCATCAGACAGCCTTCTGGAAACACCATATATTTT. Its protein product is CAIRQPSGNTIYF.

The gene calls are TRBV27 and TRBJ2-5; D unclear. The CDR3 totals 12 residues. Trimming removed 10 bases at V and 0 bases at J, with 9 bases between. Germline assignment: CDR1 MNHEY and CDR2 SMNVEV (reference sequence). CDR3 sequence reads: CATATDQETQYF. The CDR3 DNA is TGTGCCACCGCGACGGACCAAGAGACCCAGTACTTC.

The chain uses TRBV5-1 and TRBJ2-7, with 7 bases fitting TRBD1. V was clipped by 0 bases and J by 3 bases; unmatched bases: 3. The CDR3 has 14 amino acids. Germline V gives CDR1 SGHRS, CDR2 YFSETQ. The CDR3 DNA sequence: TGCGCCAGCAGCTTGGCCGGACAGGACTACGAGCAGTACTTC. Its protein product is CASSLAGQDYEQYF.

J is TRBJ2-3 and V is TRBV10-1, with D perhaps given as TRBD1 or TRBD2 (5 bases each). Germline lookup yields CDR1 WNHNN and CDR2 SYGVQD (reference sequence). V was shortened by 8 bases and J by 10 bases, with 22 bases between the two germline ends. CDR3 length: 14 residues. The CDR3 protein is CASGGSEFLDSQYF. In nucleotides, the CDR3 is TGCGCCAGCGGGGGTAGCGAATTCCTGGATTCGCAGTATTTT.

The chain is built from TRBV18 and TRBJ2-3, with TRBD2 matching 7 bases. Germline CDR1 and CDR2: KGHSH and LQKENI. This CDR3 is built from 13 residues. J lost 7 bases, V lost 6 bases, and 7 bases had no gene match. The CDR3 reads CASSPGTKNTQYF. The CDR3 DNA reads TGTGCCAGCTCGCCCGGGACTAAGAATACGCAGTATTTT.

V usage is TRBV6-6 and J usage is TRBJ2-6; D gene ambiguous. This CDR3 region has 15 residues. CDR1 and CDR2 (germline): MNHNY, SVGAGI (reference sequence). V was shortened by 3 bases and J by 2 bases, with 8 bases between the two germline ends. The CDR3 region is CASSYPQTGANVLTF. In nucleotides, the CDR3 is TGTGCCAGCAGTTATCCGCAGACTGGGGCCAACGTCCTGACTTTC.

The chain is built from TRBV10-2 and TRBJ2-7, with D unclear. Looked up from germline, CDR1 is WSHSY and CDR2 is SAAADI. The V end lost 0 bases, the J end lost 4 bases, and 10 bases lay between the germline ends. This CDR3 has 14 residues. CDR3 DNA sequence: TGCGCCAGCAGTGAGTCGGGCGGTCGATACGAGCAGTACTTC. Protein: CASSESGGRYEQYF.

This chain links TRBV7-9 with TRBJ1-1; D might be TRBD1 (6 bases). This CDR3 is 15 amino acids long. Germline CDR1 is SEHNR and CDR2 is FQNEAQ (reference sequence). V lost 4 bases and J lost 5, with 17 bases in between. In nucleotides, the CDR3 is TGTGCCAGCAGCTCCCAGGCACCTCAGGGGACTGAAGCTTTCTTT. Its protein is CASSSQAPQGTEAFF.